The 9 T cell receptor beta chains reported below all come from one sample, sequenced in a study of T cell repertoires and HLA-DP antigens. Repertoires were generated with immunoSEQ multiplex PCR, while TCRdb's copy carries only in-frame clones and drops some. Of some 110,000 clones listed, around 93% are singletons. Their antigens remain unidentified. Sequenced input: CD4+ T cells from PBMCs. Receptors were obtained from a woman aged 18-29 years in good health and CMV-seronegative.

This chain joins TRBV10-3 and TRBJ2-5; D is perhaps TRBD2 (6 bases). Germline lookup yields CDR1 ENHRY and CDR2 SYGVKD. Trimming removed 6 bases at V and 4 bases at J, with 15 bases between. There are 14 residues in the CDR3. The CDR3, as DNA: TGTGCCATCAGCGCCGGGAGCCAAGGAGAGACCCAGTACTTC. This gives the protein CAISAGSQGETQYF.

This clone was seen a few times. The V and J genes are TRBV29-1 and TRBJ1-2, with TRBD1 matching 9 bases. The V segment lost 6 bases and the J segment 5 bases; nucleotides outside the gene matches: 7. Per germline, CDR1 SQVTM and CDR2 ANQGSEA. The CDR3 has 13 residues. The CDR3 sequence: CSVQGQGSYGYTF. The CDR3, as DNA: TGCAGCGTCCAGGGACAGGGATCTTATGGCTACACCTTC.

This clone was found once. The genes are TRBV6-4 and TRBJ2-1, with TRBD1 identical over 7 bases. Trimming cost V 9 bases and J 6 bases; bases outside gene matches: 8. The CDR3 is 13 residues long. CDR1 is MRHNA and CDR2 is SNTAGT in the germline V gene. CDR3 nucleotide sequence: TGTGCCAGACGGAGGTACAGGGGCAATGAGCAGTTCTTC. This codes for CARRRYRGNEQFF.

This chain connects TRBV29-1 to TRBJ2-3; D is undetermined. The germline V gene has CDR1 SQVTM and CDR2 ANQGSEA. The CDR3 is 11 amino acids. Trimming removed 8 bases from V and 0 bases from J, with 6 bases in between. The CDR3 bases are TGCAGCATCGATAGCACAGATACGCAGTATTTT. This encodes CSIDSTDTQYF.

The V and J genes are TRBV9 and TRBJ1-1; D remains ambiguous. CDR1 SGDLS and CDR2 YYNGEE come from the germline V gene. Between the trimmed V and J ends, which lost 5 bases and 3 bases, there was a span of 11 bases. The CDR3 consists of 13 residues. The CDR3 sequence: CASRAHGDTEAFF. The CDR3 DNA sequence: TGTGCCAGCAGAGCACACGGGGACACTGAAGCTTTCTTT.

Here the CDR3 reads CASSQIRGGSGNTIYF. The CDR3 coding sequence is TGTGCCAGCAGCCAAATCAGGGGCGGCTCTGGAAACACCATATATTTT. The chain has TRBV14 and TRBJ1-3, with D perhaps TRBD1 (6 bases). Per germline, CDR1 SGHDN and CDR2 FVKESK. The CDR3 contains 16 residues. Trimming removed 2 bases from V and 0 bases from J, with 11 bases in between. Combining the CDR3 with reference TRBV14 and TRBJ1-3 gives the whole variable domain EAGVTQFPSHSVIEKGQTVTLRCDPISGHDNLYWYRRVMGKEIKFLLHFVKESKQDESGMPNNRFLAERTGGTYSTLKVQPAELEDSGVYFCASSQIRGGSGNTIYFGEGSWLTVV.

The genes are TRBV5-8 and TRBJ1-2; D may be TRBD1 (5 bases). Germline values: CDR1 SGHTS, CDR2 YDEGEE. V lost 0 bases and J lost 4, with 13 bases in between. This CDR3 spans 15 amino acids. The CDR3 protein is CASSLGGVAVYGYTF. CDR3 sequence (DNA): TGTGCCAGCAGCTTGGGGGGCGTTGCGGTCTATGGCTACACCTTC. Complete variable domain (other parts from reference TRBV5-8 and TRBJ1-2): EAGVTQSPTHLIKTRGQQATLRCSPISGHTSVYWYQQALGLGLQFLLWYDEGEERNRGNFPPRFSGRQFPNYSSELNVNALELEDSALYLCASSLGGVAVYGYTFGSGTRLTVV.

The chain recombines TRBV5-1 with TRBJ2-2; D is possibly TRBD1 (6 bases). Trimming removed 4 bases at V and 1 base at J, with 14 bases between. The CDR3 length is 16 residues. The germline CDR1 and CDR2 sequences are SGHRS and YFSETQ. The CDR3 protein is CASSPPVTGNTGELFF. The CDR3 DNA reads as TGCGCCAGCAGCCCCCCGGTGACAGGGAACACCGGGGAGCTGTTTTTT. The full variable domain, rest sourced from reference TRBV5-1 and TRBJ2-2, is KAGVTQTPRYLIKTRGQQVTLSCSPISGHRSVSWYQQTPGQGLQFLFEYFSETQRNKGNFPGRFSGRQFSNSRSEMNVSTLELGDSALYLCASSPPVTGNTGELFFGEGSRLTVL.

The chain recombines TRBV14 with TRBJ2-7; the D gene could be TRBD1 or TRBD2 (7 bases each). The CDR3 totals 12 residues. Germline CDR1 is SGHDN and CDR2 is FVKESK. V lost 9 bases and J lost 5, with 14 bases in between. The DNA of the CDR3 is TGTGCCAGTGACAGGGAGGGCCACGAGCAGTACTTC. It specifies CASDREGHEQYF.